Reported below is one T cell receptor (beta chain). This specimen belongs to a study of blood T cell repertoires in COVID-19. For the study at large: Sites across the United States, Italy and Spain contributed samples from acute and convalescent COVID-19. In each case, the material was cDNA or gDNA derived from T cells, B-cell-depleted T cells, or PBMCs.

Some clones are missing from TCRdb's copy, which holds only in-frame ones; the method was immunoSEQ multiplex PCR. The sample carries about 260,000 clones, roughly 87% recorded once. Germline values: CDR1 LNHDA, CDR2 SQIVND (reference sequence). The CDR3 is 13 amino acids. Trimming took off 8 bases at V and 5 bases at J, with 13 bases between the two ends. The sequence derives from a human donor in a cohort sampled during active COVID-19. The rearrangement uses TRBV19 and TRBJ1-5, with D perhaps matching TRBD1 (5 bases). Specimen: peripheral blood. CDR3 sequence: CASSVQGYQPQHF. The CDR3 DNA sequence: TGTGCCAGTTCCGTGCAGGGCTATCAGCCCCAGCATTTT.